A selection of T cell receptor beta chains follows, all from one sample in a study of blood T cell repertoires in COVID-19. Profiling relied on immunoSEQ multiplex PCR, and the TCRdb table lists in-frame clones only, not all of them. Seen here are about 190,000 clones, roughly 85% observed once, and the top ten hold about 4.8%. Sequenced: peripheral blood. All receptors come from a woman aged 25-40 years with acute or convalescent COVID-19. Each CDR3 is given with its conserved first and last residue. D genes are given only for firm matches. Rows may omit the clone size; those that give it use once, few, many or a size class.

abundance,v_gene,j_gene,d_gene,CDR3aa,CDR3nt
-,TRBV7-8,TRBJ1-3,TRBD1,CASSLTGEGNTIYF,TGTGCCAGCAGCTTGACAGGGGAGGGAAACACCATATATTTT
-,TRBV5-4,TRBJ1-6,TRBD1,CASSLEARGNSPLHF,TGTGCCAGCAGCTTGGAGGCCAGGGGGAATTCACCCCTCCACTTT
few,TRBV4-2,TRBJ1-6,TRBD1,CASSQEIFGGQYNSPLHF,TGTGCCAGCAGCCAAGAAATCTTTGGGGGACAGTATAATTCACCCCTCCACTTT
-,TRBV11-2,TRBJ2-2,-,CASSLGQNTGELFF,TGTGCCAGCAGCTTGGGGCAGAACACCGGGGAGCTGTTTTTT
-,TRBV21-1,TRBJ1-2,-,CASSKSGIRGTGNYGYTF,TGTGCCAGCAGCAAATCCGGGATACGAGGGACAGGCAACTATGGCTACACCTTC
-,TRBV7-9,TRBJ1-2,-,CASSLAWRGADGYTF,TGTGCCAGCAGCTTAGCGTGGCGGGGCGCGGATGGCTACACCTTC
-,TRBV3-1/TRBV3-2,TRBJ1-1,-,CATTGRLNTEAFF,TGTGCCACCACGGGGAGACTCAACACTGAAGCTTTCTTT
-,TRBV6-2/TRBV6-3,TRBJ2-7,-,CASSSSTLYEQYF,TGTGCCAGCAGTTCCTCGACATTATACGAGCAGTACTTC
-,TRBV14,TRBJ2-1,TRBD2,CASSPGLAGGGSQYEQFF,TGTGCCAGCAGTCCCGGACTAGCGGGGGGCGGGTCACAATATGAGCAGTTCTTC
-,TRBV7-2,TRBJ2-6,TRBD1,CASSFQTGLSSGANVLTF,TGTGCCAGCAGCTTTCAGACAGGGCTCAGCTCTGGGGCCAACGTCCTGACTTTC
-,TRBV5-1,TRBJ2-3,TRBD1,CASSVEGQGTDTQYF,TGCGCCAGCAGCGTGGAGGGACAGGGCACAGATACGCAGTATTTT
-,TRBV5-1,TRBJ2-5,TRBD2,CASSLQRGGQETQYF,TGCGCCAGCAGCTTGCAACGGGGGGGCCAAGAGACCCAGTACTTC
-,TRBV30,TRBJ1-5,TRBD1,CAWSAGQGYQPQHF,TGTGCCTGGAGTGCCGGACAGGGTTACCAGCCCCAGCATTTT